The T cell receptor (beta chain) under discussion was sequenced for a study of T cells after yellow fever vaccination. Study-wide background: It was SMART-Seq v4 Ultra Low Input that prepared the fractions with low cell numbers. The study, taken as a whole, reports: Boosting was followed by the reappearance of most primary-vaccination clones (around 95% CD4, about 88% CD8).

Germline loops: CDR1 SEHNR, CDR2 FQNEAQ (reference sequence). Trimming pared 1 base from V and 5 bases from J, leaving 12 bases between. There are 14 residues in the CDR3. From the 5' RACE reads, TCRdb called clonotypes with MiXCR, one entry per CDR3 protein. The sample records about 500,000 distinct CDR3 sequences, about a sixth being singletons. As regards this clonotype: The antigen is not known.

The sequenced sample was PBMCs, obtained roughly 5 days after the first yellow fever vaccination. The chain employs TRBV7-9 and TRBJ2-7; D is unclear. This receptor was obtained from a man younger than 30 who received the YFV17D yellow fever vaccine. DNA for the CDR3: TGTGCCAGCAGCTTAGAAATTGGCTCGGACGAGCAGTACTTC. Encoded protein: CASSLEIGSDEQYF.